This TCR beta chain was sequenced in a study of PD-1 blockade in classical Hodgkin lymphoma. General study results and limits: Newly diagnosed patients reportedly had lower baseline TCR diversity than healthy donors.

Time point denoted: cycle 4 day 1 (C4D1), after 5 to 7 weeks of nivolumab. After autologous stem cell transplantation all patients relapsed, and prior brentuximab vedotin exposure differed between cohorts. Best responses were complete response, partial response or progressive disease. Trimming stripped 0 bases from V and 3 bases from J, with 6 bases between. The CDR3 sequence is 14 residues long. Germline CDR1 is SGHRS and CDR2 is YFSETQ. Points on this clone: Its matching antigen is unknown.

The protocol was immunoSEQ multiplex PCR, while the TCRdb copy is restricted to in-frame clones and leaves out a portion. The sample consists of over 50,000 clones, roughly nine tenths of them appearing once. The chain couples TRBV5-1 to TRBJ1-4, with no clear D. This clonotype was obtained from a human donor with classical Hodgkin lymphoma. The material sequenced was peripheral blood mononuclear cells (PBMCs), taken before the fourth cycle of nivolumab. In nucleotides, the CDR3 is TGCGCCAGCAGCTTGGGGGCGGCTAATGAAAAACTGTTTTTT. It encodes CASSLGAANEKLFF.